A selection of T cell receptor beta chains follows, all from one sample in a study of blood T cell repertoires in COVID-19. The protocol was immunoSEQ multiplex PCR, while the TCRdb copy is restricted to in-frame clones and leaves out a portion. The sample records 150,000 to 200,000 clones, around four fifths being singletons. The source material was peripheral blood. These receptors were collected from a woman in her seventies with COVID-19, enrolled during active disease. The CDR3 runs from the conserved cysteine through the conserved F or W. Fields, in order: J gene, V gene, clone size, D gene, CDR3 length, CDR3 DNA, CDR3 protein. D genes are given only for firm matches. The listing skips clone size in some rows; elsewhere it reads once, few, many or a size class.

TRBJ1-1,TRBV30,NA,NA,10,TGTGCCTGGAGTCGGGGAGGAGCTTTCTTT,CAWSRGGAFF
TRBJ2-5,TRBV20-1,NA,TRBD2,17,TGCAGTGCTAGTACGACTAGCGGGAGGGCCGGACAAGAGACCCAGTACTTC,CSASTTSGRAGQETQYF
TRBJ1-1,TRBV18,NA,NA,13,TGTGCCAGCTCAGGACAGAAAAACACTGAAGCTTTCTTT,CASSGQKNTEAFF
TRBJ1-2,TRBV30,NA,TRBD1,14,TGTGCCTGGAGGGGCGTTGGGACAGGGGATGGCTACACCTTC,CAWRGVGTGDGYTF
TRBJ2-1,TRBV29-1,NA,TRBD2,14,TGCAGCCCCGGACTAGCGGGAGAAGAGGATGAGCAGTTCTTC,CSPGLAGEEDEQFF
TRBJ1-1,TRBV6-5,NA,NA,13,TGTGCCAGTACCCCTACCGGGGACACTGAAGCTTTCTTT,CASTPTGDTEAFF
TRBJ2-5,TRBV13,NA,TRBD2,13,TGTGCCAGCAGCTCCCGGGGGGGAGAGACCCAGTACTTC,CASSSRGGETQYF
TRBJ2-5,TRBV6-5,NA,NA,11,TGTGCCAGCAGTTTGCGGGAGACCCAGTACTTC,CASSLRETQYF
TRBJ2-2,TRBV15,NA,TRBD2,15,TGTGCCACCAGCGATTGGAGAGCGGGAGCCGGGGAGCTGTTTTTT,CATSDWRAGAGELFF
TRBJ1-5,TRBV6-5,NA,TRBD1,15,TGTGCCAGCAGCCAGACAGGGGCGAGCAATCAGCCCCAGCATTTT,CASSQTGASNQPQHF
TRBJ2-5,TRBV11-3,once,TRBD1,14,TGTGCCAGCAGTTCGGGACAGGGAGGGGAGACCCAGTACTTC,CASSSGQGGETQYF
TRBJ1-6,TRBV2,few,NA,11,TGTGCCAGCTCGGTCCATTCACCCCTCCACTTT,CASSVHSPLHF
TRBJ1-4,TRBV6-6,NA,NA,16,TGTGCCAGCAGTTACTTGGGGGGAGTGGATGATGAAAAACTGTTTTTT,CASSYLGGVDDEKLFF
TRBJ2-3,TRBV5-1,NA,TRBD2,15,TGCGCCAGCAGCTTGCGGGGGGGAGGTACAGATACGCAGTATTTT,CASSLRGGGTDTQYF
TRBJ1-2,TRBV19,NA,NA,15,TGTGCCAGTAGTATCCGTGGGGGCCACGGCACGGGCTACACCTTC,CASSIRGGHGTGYTF
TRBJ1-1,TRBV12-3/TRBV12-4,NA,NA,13,TGTGCCAGCAGTTTTAGCCTGAACACTGAAGCTTTCTTT,CASSFSLNTEAFF
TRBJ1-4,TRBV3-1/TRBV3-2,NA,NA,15,TGTGCCAGCAGCCAAGGGACACTGGATAATGAAAAACTGTTTTTT,CASSQGTLDNEKLFF
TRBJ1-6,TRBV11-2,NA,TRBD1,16,TGTGCCAGCAGCTCAGGAGGGGGCATAAATCGTTCACCCCTCCACTTT,CASSSGGGINRSPLHF
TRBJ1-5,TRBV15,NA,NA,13,TGTGCCACCAGCCCATCCGAACAACAGCCCCAGCATTTT,CATSPSEQQPQHF
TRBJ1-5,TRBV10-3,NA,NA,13,TGTGCCATCGGCGGAGGAAGTGGCCAGCCCCAGCATTTT,CAIGGGSGQPQHF
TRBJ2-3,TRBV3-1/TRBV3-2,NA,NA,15,TGTGCCAGCAGCCAAGATGGGGGGAGCACAGATACGCAGTATTTT,CASSQDGGSTDTQYF
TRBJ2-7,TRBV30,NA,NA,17,TGTGCCTGGAGTGTACCTCTGGGAGCTACAATATCCTACGAGCAGTACTTC,CAWSVPLGATISYEQYF
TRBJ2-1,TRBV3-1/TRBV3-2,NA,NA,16,TGTGCCAGCAGCCAAGACTCGGGAGCCTCCTACAATGAGCAGTTCTTC,CASSQDSGASYNEQFF
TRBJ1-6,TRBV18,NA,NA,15,TGTGCCAGCTCACCATCCAGGGGCAATAATTCACCCCTCCACTTT,CASSPSRGNNSPLHF
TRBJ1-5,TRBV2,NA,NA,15,TGTGCCACCTGTCAAGAGGCACGACCCGGTCAGCCCCAGCATTTT,CATCQEARPGQPQHF
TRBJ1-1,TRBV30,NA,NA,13,TGTGCCTGGAGCCCAGGGGTGGCCACTGAAGCTTTCTTT,CAWSPGVATEAFF
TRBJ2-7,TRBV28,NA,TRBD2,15,TGTGCCAGCAGTACCCACCTCGGGCTAGCGGACGAGCAGTACTTC,CASSTHLGLADEQYF
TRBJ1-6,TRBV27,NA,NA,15,TGTGCCAGCAGTCGTATGAGCTCCTATAATTCACCCCTCCACTTT,CASSRMSSYNSPLHF
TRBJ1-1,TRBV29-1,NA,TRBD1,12,TGCAGCGCCAGACAGGGAAACACTGAAGCTTTCTTT,CSARQGNTEAFF
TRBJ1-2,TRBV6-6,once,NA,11,TGTGCCAGCACTGACACCCAGGGCTACACCTTC,CASTDTQGYTF
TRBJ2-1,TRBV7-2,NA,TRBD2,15,TGTGCCAGCAGCCTCCCTAGCGGAGGCTACAATGAGCAGTTCTTC,CASSLPSGGYNEQFF
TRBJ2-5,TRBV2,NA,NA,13,TGTGCCAGCAGTCGTGGGGGGCAAGAGACCCAGTACTTC,CASSRGGQETQYF
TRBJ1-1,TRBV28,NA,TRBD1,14,TGTGCCAGCAGTTTGAGAGGACAGGGGGCTGAAGCTTTCTTT,CASSLRGQGAEAFF
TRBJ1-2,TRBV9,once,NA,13,TGTGCCAGCAGCGTCGGCGGGGGAAGGGGCTACACCTTC,CASSVGGGRGYTF
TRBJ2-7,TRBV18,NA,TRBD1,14,TGTGCCAGCTCACCCAGACAGGGACCCTACGAGCAGTACTTC,CASSPRQGPYEQYF
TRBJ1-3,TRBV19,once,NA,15,TGTGCCAGTAGTACGAACACAGGGAATGGAAACACCATATATTTT,CASSTNTGNGNTIYF
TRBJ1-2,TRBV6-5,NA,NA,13,TGTGCCAGCAGTTACTCCGGGGTCTATGGCTACACCTTC,CASSYSGVYGYTF
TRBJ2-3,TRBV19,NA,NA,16,TGTGCCAGTAGTATGGGTGGGGCACTATTCACAGATACGCAGTATTTT,CASSMGGALFTDTQYF
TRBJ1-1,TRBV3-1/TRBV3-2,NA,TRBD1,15,TGTGCCAGCAGCCAGCTGAGAGACAGGGCAAGGGAAGCTTTCTTT,CASSQLRDRAREAFF
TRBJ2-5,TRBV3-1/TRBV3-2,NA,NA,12,TGTGCCAGCAGCCGCGGATTTGAGACCCAGTACTTC,CASSRGFETQYF
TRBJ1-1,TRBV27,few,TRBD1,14,TGTGCCAGTCATAGACAGGGGAGGAACACTGAAGCTTTCTTT,CASHRQGRNTEAFF
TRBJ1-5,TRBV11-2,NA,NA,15,TGTGCCAGCAGCTTAGACGGGGAAAGCAATCAGCCCCAGCATTTT,CASSLDGESNQPQHF
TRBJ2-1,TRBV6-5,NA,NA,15,TGTGCCAGCAGCCCCGGGAGTAGCTCCTACAATGAGCAGTTCTTC,CASSPGSSSYNEQFF
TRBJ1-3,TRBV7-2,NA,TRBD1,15,TGTGCCAGCAGCTCACGAACAGGGGCTGGAAACACCATATATTTT,CASSSRTGAGNTIYF
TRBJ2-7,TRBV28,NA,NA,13,TGTGCCAGCTATGCGGACAACCCCTACGAGCAGTACTTC,CASYADNPYEQYF